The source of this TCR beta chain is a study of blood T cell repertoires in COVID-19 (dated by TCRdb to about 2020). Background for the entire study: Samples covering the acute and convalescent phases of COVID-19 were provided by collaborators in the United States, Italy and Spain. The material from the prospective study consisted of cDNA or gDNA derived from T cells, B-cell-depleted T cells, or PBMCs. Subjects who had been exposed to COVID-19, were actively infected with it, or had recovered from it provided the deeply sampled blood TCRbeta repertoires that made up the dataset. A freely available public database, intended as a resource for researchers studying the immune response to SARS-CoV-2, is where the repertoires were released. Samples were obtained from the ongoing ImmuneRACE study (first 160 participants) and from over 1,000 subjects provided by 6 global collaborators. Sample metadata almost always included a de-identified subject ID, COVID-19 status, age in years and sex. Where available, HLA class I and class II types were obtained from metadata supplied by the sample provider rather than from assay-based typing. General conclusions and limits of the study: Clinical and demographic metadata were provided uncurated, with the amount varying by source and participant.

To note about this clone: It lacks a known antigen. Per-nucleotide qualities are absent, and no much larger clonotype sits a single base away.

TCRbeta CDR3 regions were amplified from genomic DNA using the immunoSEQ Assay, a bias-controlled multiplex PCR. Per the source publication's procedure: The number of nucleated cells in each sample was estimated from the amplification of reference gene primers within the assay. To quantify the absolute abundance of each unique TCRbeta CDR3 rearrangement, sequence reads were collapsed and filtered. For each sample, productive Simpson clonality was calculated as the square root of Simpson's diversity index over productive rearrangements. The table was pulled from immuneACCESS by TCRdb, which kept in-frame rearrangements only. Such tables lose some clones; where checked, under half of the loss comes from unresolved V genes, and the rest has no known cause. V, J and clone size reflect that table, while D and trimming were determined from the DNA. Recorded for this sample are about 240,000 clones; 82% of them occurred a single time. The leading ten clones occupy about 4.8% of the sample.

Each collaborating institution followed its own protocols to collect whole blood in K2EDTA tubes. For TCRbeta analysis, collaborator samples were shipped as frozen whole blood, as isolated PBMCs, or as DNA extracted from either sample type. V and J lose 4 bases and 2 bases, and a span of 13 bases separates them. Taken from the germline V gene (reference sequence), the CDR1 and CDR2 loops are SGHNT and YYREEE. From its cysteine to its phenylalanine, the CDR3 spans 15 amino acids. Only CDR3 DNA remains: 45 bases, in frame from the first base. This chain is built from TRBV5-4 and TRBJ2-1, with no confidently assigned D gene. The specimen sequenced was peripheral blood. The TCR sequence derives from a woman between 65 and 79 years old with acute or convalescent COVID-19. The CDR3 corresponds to CASSTENLPYNEQFF. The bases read TGTGCCAGCAGCACAGAGAACCTCCCCTACAATGAGCAGTTCTTC. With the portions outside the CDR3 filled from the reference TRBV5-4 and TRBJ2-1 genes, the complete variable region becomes ETGVTQSPTHLIKTRGQQVTLRCSSQSGHNTVSWYQQALGQGPQFIFQYYREEENGRGNFPPRFSGLQFPNYSSELNVNALELDDSALYLCASSTENLPYNEQFFGPGTRLTVL.